This TCR beta chain was identified during a study of blood T cell repertoires in COVID-19. Study-wide background: Donors in the United States, Italy and Spain gave samples during acute or convalescent COVID-19. T cells, B-cell-depleted T cells, or PBMCs supplied cDNA or gDNA.

CDR1 SGHVS and CDR2 FQNEAQ come from the germline V gene. The V and J ends lost 5 bases and 2 bases respectively, with 19 bases between them. The CDR3 totals 17 residues. Original methodology: Researchers report that nucleated cell counts were estimated from reference gene primer amplification. The repertoire was sequenced with immunoSEQ multiplex PCR; TCRdb's copy has only in-frame clones and lacks some. D and trimming come from the DNA, and the V and J calls and clone size come from that table. The data hold more than 150,000 clones, with approximately 87% observed a single time. This TCR was recovered from a woman aged 70-85 years with acute or convalescent COVID-19. Sequencing was performed on peripheral blood. V and J are TRBV7-8 and TRBJ1-5; a weak D match, TRBD1 (6 bases). CDR3 DNA: TGTGCCAGCAGCCCGACAGTAGGGGGTACAGGCAATCAGCCCCAGCATTTT. Translation: CASSPTVGGTGNQPQHF.